Presented here are 25 T cell receptor beta chains from one specimen sequenced in a study of CD4+ T cells in melanoma (dated by TCRdb to the early 2020s). Library preparation used the immunoSEQ multiplex PCR assay. This is the immuneACCESS table as TCRdb keeps it, with only in-frame sequences that have V and J called. A part of the clones is gone; compared with another copy, unresolved V genes explain less than half, and the rest is unexplained. The sample yields 13,000 to 15,000 clones; approximately 62% were counted once. The ten largest clonotypes hold under 20% of the sample. Sequencing used cells from a culture (not recorded whether cultured in vitro). The receptors derive from a human donor with melanoma.

The rearrangement joins TRBV19 to TRBJ2-3; TRBD2 agrees at 9 bases. V lost 10 bases and J lost 2; bases outside the gene matches: 16. Germline CDR1 is LNHDA and CDR2 is SQIVND (reference sequence). The CDR3 has 17 residues. The CDR3 bases are TGTGCCACTGGCCTTGGGGCAGCGGGGGGCCCCACAGATACGCAGTATTTT. This sequence encodes CATGLGAAGGPTDTQYF.

The rearrangement uses TRBV9 and TRBJ1-6; D gene unclear. The CDR3 covers 14 residues. Germline V gene data show CDR1 as SGDLS and CDR2 as YYNGEE. V lost 5 bases to trimming and J lost 6 bases, with 12 bases between them. This CDR3 is CASRAGNANSPLHF. The CDR3 coding sequence is TGTGCCAGCAGGGCGGGGAACGCTAATTCACCCCTCCACTTT.

The V and J genes are TRBV5-1 and TRBJ2-1, with 7 bases matching TRBD2. J was trimmed by 3 bases and V by 0 bases; bases with no gene match: 3. The CDR3 consists of 15 residues. In germline, CDR1 is SGHRS, CDR2 YFSETQ. CDR3 residues: CASSLAAGFYNEQFF. CDR3 DNA sequence: TGCGCCAGCAGCTTGGCAGCGGGGTTCTACAATGAGCAGTTCTTC.

The chain uses TRBV5-1 and TRBJ1-4; D uncertain. The CDR3 has 14 residues. The V gene's germline CDR1 is SGHRS and CDR2 YFSETQ. V was shortened by 3 bases and J by 0 bases, with 6 bases between the two germline ends. In nucleotides, the CDR3 is TGCGCCAGCAGCTCCACTACAACTAATGAAAAACTGTTTTTT. Its protein product is CASSSTTTNEKLFF.

The V and J genes are TRBV28 and TRBJ2-7; D not resolved. Germline V CDR1 and CDR2: MDHEN, SYDVKM. With 7 bases removed from V and 7 bases from J, the gap between germline ends came to 17 bases. The CDR3 consists of 13 residues. Here the CDR3 reads CASNRPAPGEQYF. In nucleotides, the CDR3 is TGTGCCAGCAATCGTCCAGCCCCCGGAGAGCAGTACTTC.

Here the CDR3 DNA reads TGCGCCAGCAGGGGGGGGACAGCGAGTCCCCACTCTGGGGCCAACGTCCTGACTTTC. Its translation: CASRGGTASPHSGANVLTF. The V and J genes are TRBV5-1 and TRBJ2-6, with D perhaps TRBD1 or TRBD2 (7 bases each). The V gene's germline CDR1 is SGHRS and CDR2 YFSETQ. The CDR3 extends over 19 amino acids. Trimming stripped 5 bases from V and 0 bases from J, with 21 bases between.

The chain recombines TRBV7-9 with TRBJ1-3, with 8 bases that match TRBD1. V dropped 6 bases and J dropped 8; count of bases not matched to a gene: 9. CDR3 length: 14 residues. Germline-derived CDR1 and CDR2 are SEHNR and FQNEAQ (reference sequence). The CDR3 sequence: CASSFGQGWDTIYF. Here the CDR3 DNA reads TGTGCCAGCAGTTTCGGACAGGGATGGGACACCATATATTTT.

The chain uses TRBV9 and TRBJ1-1; the D gene is possibly TRBD1 (6 bases). Germline lookup yields CDR1 SGDLS and CDR2 YYNGEE. The V end lost 0 bases, the J end lost 0 bases, and 15 bases lay between the germline ends. This CDR3 spans 17 amino acids. The CDR3 region has the DNA TGTGCCAGCAGCGTAGGGCAGGGGAGGGGTATGAACACTGAAGCTTTCTTT. Amino acids: CASSVGQGRGMNTEAFF.

This chain uses TRBV7-8 with TRBJ2-7; D remains ambiguous. This CDR3 is 14 amino acids long. Looked up from germline, CDR1 is SGHVS and CDR2 is FQNEAQ. The V end was cut by 1 base, the J end by 3 bases, with 10 bases between. CDR3 sequence reads: CASSLGPTVYEQYF. In nucleotides, the CDR3 is TGTGCCAGCAGCTTAGGCCCCACGGTCTACGAGCAGTACTTC.

On this clone itself: Distinct nucleotide sequences in the sample also encode this CDR3. This chain connects TRBV5-1 to TRBJ1-2; 7 nucleotides match TRBD1. This CDR3 is 14 amino acids long. Trimming cost V 0 bases and J 8 bases; bases outside gene matches: 7. Germline V gene lookup returns CDR1 SGHRS and CDR2 YFSETQ. CDR3 sequence (DNA): TGCGCCAGCAGCTTGGGCGACAGGGCCGGAGGCTACACCTTC. Its translation: CASSLGDRAGGYTF.

The V and J genes are TRBV7-8 and TRBJ2-7; 8 nucleotides align to TRBD2. J was trimmed by 7 bases and V by 0 bases; bases with no gene match: 8. Germline V CDR1 and CDR2: SGHVS, FQNEAQ. The CDR3 sequence is 15 residues long. CDR3 loop: CASSLAIGGAGEQYF. CDR3 coding DNA: TGTGCCAGCAGCTTAGCCATCGGGGGGGCCGGTGAGCAGTACTTC.

The DNA for the CDR3 is TGTGCCAGCAGTCAGACAGGGGGCGATAGGGAGCTGTTTTTT. Residues: CASSQTGGDRELFF. The chain couples TRBV5-4 to TRBJ2-2; 10 nucleotides line up with TRBD1. V dropped 5 bases and J dropped 9; count of bases not matched to a gene: 7. In germline, CDR1 is SGHNT, CDR2 YYREEE (reference sequence). This CDR3 is 14 amino acids long.

This chain connects TRBV27 to TRBJ2-7, with a possible D match to TRBD2 (6 bases). CDR1 is MNHEY and CDR2 is SMNVEV in the germline V gene (reference sequence). The CDR3 has 14 residues. Trimming shortened V by 6 bases and J by 2 bases, and 14 bases separated the two germline ends. The chain's CDR3 is CASRGGFGAYEQYF. CDR3 nucleotide sequence: TGTGCCAGCAGAGGAGGGTTCGGGGCCTACGAGCAGTACTTC.

J is TRBJ1-2 and V is TRBV5-5; D is uncertain. CDR3 length: 13 amino acids. Trimming cost V 3 bases and J 5 bases, with 11 bases left between them. Germline CDR1 SGHKS, CDR2 YYEKEE (reference sequence). CDR3 DNA sequence: TGTGCCAGCAGCTCCGAAGGGAGGTATGGCTACACCTTC. Translated, it gives CASSSEGRYGYTF.

The gene calls are TRBV5-1 and TRBJ1-4; TRBD1 aligns across 7 bases. Germline V CDR1 and CDR2: SGHRS, YFSETQ. J gave up 3 bases and V 1 base, and 9 bases lay outside the gene matches. The CDR3 runs 17 residues. The CDR3 loop reads CASSLSLVGGANEKLFF. CDR3 bases: TGCGCCAGCAGCTTGAGCTTGGTAGGGGGCGCTAATGAAAAACTGTTTTTT.

In this sample, this clone turned up a few times. The rearrangement uses TRBV7-6 and TRBJ2-2; D is unclear. V was cut by 0 bases and J by 6 bases, with 5 bases left in between. This CDR3 comprises 13 residues. Germline CDR1 SGHVS, CDR2 FNYEAQ. The CDR3 nucleotides are TGTGCCAGCAGCTTAGCCCAGTCCGGGGAGCTGTTTTTT. Translating it yields CASSLAQSGELFF.

The rearrangement links TRBV5-1 to TRBJ2-5; TRBD2 aligns across 11 bases. Per germline, CDR1 SGHRS and CDR2 YFSETQ. The CDR3 has 18 amino acids. V dropped 2 bases and J dropped 5; count of bases not matched to a gene: 14. CDR3 sequence (DNA): TGCGCCAGCAGCTTAGGAATAGCGGGGGGGCTCGGGATGGAGACCCAGTACTTC. Translated: CASSLGIAGGLGMETQYF.

This clone has a handful of counts. The chain uses TRBV18 and TRBJ1-2; TRBD1 might be the D (6 bases). CDR1 KGHSH and CDR2 LQKENI come from the germline V gene. The CDR3 runs to 13 residues. V shed 3 bases and J shed 4 bases, with 9 bases lying between them. The CDR3 DNA is TGTGCCAGCTCACCCGGACAGATCTATGGCTACACCTTC. Translating it yields CASSPGQIYGYTF.

This clone was detected only once. This chain joins TRBV30 and TRBJ1-3; TRBD1 might be the D (6 bases). The germline V and J ends were trimmed by 2 bases and 0 bases, with 11 bases remaining between them. In germline, CDR1 is GTSNPN, CDR2 SVGIG (reference sequence). The CDR3 runs to 15 residues. The CDR3 here is CAWSPQGLSGNTIYF. CDR3 nucleotide sequence: TGTGCCTGGAGTCCCCAGGGGCTCTCTGGAAACACCATATATTTT.

The chain has TRBV5-1 and TRBJ2-7, with 12 bases that match TRBD1. The CDR3 runs to 18 residues. Germline V gives CDR1 SGHRS, CDR2 YFSETQ. With 0 bases clipped from V and 2 bases from J, the junction kept 9 bases outside the gene matches. The CDR3 loop reads CASSLAPGQGANPYEQYF. In DNA form, the CDR3 reads TGCGCCAGCAGCTTGGCGCCGGGACAGGGGGCGAACCCCTACGAGCAGTACTTC.

This clone has a handful of counts. V is TRBV2 and J is TRBJ1-1, with D unresolved. The CDR3 totals 13 residues. Germline V gene lookup returns CDR1 SNHLY and CDR2 FYNNEI. V was pared by 7 bases and J by 0 bases, with 9 bases between. As DNA, the CDR3 is TGTGCCAGCACTGACCAATTGAACACTGAAGCTTTCTTT. This gives the protein CASTDQLNTEAFF. The whole variable domain, filled in from reference TRBV2 and TRBJ1-1, reads EPEVTQTPSHQVTQMGQEVILRCVPISNHLYFYWYRQILGQKVEFLVSFYNNEISEKSEIFDDQFSVERPDGSNFTLKIRSTKLEDSAMYFCASTDQLNTEAFFGQGTRLTVV.

The rearrangement joins TRBV5-1 to TRBJ2-1, with D possibly TRBD1 on 6 matching bases. V was cut by 2 bases and J by 7 bases, with 13 bases left in between. The CDR3 extends over 14 amino acids. Per germline, CDR1 SGHRS and CDR2 YFSETQ. CDR3 DNA: TGCGCCAGCAGCTTACGGGCCAGGGGAAATGAGCAGTTCTTC. It encodes CASSLRARGNEQFF.

The rearrangement joins TRBV23-1 to TRBJ2-7; D not certain. TRBV23-1 is placed among ORFs of uncertain function. Trimming cost V 0 bases and J 2 bases, with 17 bases left between them. This CDR3 is 17 amino acids long. The CDR3 nucleotides are TGCGCCAGCAGTCAATCAATCGCCCAGGAAAATACCTACGAGCAGTACTTC. Translating it yields CASSQSIAQENTYEQYF.

The V and J genes are TRBV11-3 and TRBJ1-1; D is possibly TRBD1 (5 bases). Germline CDR1 SGHNT, CDR2 YENEEA. V gave up 0 bases and J gave up 1 base, with 12 bases separating them. This CDR3 is built from 16 residues. The CDR3 bases are TGTGCCAGCAGCTTAGAATTTGGGGCCAAGAACACTGAAGCTTTCTTT. As protein: CASSLEFGAKNTEAFF.

Relative to its sample, this clone is medium-sized. The chain has TRBV27 and TRBJ1-5, with D uncertain. Germline V CDR1 and CDR2: MNHEY, SMNVEV (reference sequence). The CDR3 loop spans 16 amino acids. Trimming removed 6 bases at V and 0 bases at J, with 15 bases between. As DNA, the CDR3 is TGTGCCAGCAGGCCAGGCTCAGGCCATAGCAATCAGCCCCAGCATTTT. Translated: CASRPGSGHSNQPQHF.